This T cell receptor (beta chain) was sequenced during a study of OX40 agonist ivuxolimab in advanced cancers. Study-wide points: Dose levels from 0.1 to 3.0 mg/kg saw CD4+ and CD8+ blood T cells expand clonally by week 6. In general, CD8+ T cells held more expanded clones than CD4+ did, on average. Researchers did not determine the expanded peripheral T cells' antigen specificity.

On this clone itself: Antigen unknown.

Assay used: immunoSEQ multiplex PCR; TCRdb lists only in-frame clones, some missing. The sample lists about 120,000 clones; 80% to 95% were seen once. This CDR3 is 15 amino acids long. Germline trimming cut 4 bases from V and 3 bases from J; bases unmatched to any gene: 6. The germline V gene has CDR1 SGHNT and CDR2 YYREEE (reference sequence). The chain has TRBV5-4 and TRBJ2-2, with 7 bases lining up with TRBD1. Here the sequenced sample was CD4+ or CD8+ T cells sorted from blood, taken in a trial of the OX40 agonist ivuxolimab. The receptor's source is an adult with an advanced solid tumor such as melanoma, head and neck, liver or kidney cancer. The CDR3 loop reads CASSPGTAYTGELFF. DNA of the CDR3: TGTGCCAGCAGCCCCGGGACAGCCTACACCGGGGAGCTGTTTTTT. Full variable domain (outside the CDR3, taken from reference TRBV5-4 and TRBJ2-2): ETGVTQSPTHLIKTRGQQVTLRCSSQSGHNTVSWYQQALGQGPQFIFQYYREEENGRGNFPPRFSGLQFPNYSSELNVNALELDDSALYLCASSPGTAYTGELFFGEGSRLTVL.